These 13 T cell receptor beta chains were all obtained from the same sample, sequenced in a study of blood T cells in healthy people across ages. Combining a sample-barcoded 5' primer with a J-beta primer mix, a second PCR ran for roughly 6 to 11 cycles. TCRdb recomputed calls from the 5' RACE reads with MiXCR, one row per CDR3 protein. In the table there are almost 800,000 distinct CDR3 sequences, 58% of which are singletons. The sequencing input was blood. All receptors come from a man aged 25-45 years in good health.

Of note for this clonotype: A much larger clone lies one base from this, so it may be a read error. The DNA for the CDR3 is TGTGCCAGCAGCCCTTCGGCCTCCTACAATGAGCGGTTCTTC. Amino acids: CASSPSASYNERFF. The V call is TRBV7-3, the J call TRBJ2-1; D not resolved. The germline V gene encodes CDR1 SGHTA and CDR2 FQGTGA. This CDR3 has 14 residues. The full variable domain, rest sourced from reference TRBV7-3 and TRBJ2-1, is GAGVSQTPSNKVTEKGKYVELRCDPISGHTALYWYRQSLGQGPEFLIYFQGTGAADDSGLPNDRFFAVRPEGSVSTLKIQRTERGDSAVYLCASSPSASYNERFFGPGTRLTVL.

The chain uses TRBV6-5 and TRBJ2-3, with a weak D call TRBD1 (6 bases). CDR1 is MNHEY and CDR2 is SVGAGI in the germline V gene. The germline V and J ends were trimmed by 8 bases and 0 bases, with 15 bases remaining between them. The CDR3 consists of 15 residues. The CDR3, as DNA: TGTGCCAGCTCCTCCAGGGGTTACAGCACAGATACGCAGTATTTT. Amino acid sequence: CASSSRGYSTDTQYF.

The sample holds a few counts of this clonotype. V and J are TRBV20-1 and TRBJ2-5, with TRBD2 identical over 12 bases. V trimming: 5 bases; J trimming: 6 bases; junction bases outside the gene matches: 7. Germline V CDR1 and CDR2: DFQATT, SNEGSKA (reference sequence). This CDR3 has 14 residues. The CDR3 is CSARPSGGVKTQYF. In DNA form, the CDR3 reads TGCAGTGCTCGACCTAGCGGGGGGGTGAAGACCCAGTACTTC.

The rearrangement joins TRBV7-9 to TRBJ1-1; D is perhaps TRBD1 (5 bases). The V and J ends lost 2 bases and 2 bases respectively, with 9 bases between them. The germline CDR1 and CDR2 sequences are SEHNR and FQNEAQ (reference sequence). The CDR3 runs 14 residues. The CDR3 DNA sequence: TGTGCCAGCAGCTTATATGGGGCCAACACTGAAGCTTTCTTT. This encodes CASSLYGANTEAFF.

The rearrangement links TRBV5-1 to TRBJ1-4; D is perhaps TRBD1 (6 bases). CDR1 and CDR2 (germline): SGHRS, YFSETQ. The CDR3 runs to 15 residues. V lost 4 bases, J lost 0 bases, and 10 bases lay in between. CDR3 sequence (DNA): TGCGCCAGCAGCCCAACAGGGACAACTAATGAAAAACTGTTTTTT. This translates into CASSPTGTTNEKLFF.

This clonotype was observed a handful of times. The chain combines TRBV27 with TRBJ1-2; D may be TRBD1 (6 bases). CDR3 size: 14 residues. The V gene lost 0 bases and the J gene lost 8 bases, with 13 bases spanning the gap. Germline CDR1 MNHEY, CDR2 SMNVEV (reference sequence). For the CDR3, the DNA is TGTGCCAGCAGTTTATCGGGGGCGCGCTGGGGCTACACCTTC. It specifies CASSLSGARWGYTF.

The rearrangement links TRBV7-8 to TRBJ2-2, with D possibly matching TRBD1 (5 bases). Germline lookup yields CDR1 SGHVS and CDR2 FQNEAQ. Trimming shortened V by 6 bases and J by 1 base, and 9 bases separated the two germline ends. The CDR3 has 14 amino acids. CDR3 DNA sequence: TGTGCCAGCAGGCTCCAGGGGAACACCGGGGAGCTGTTTTTT. Translation: CASRLQGNTGELFF.

The V and J genes are TRBV20-1 and TRBJ1-1, with 9 bases lining up with TRBD1. CDR1 DFQATT and CDR2 SNEGSKA come from the germline V gene (reference sequence). V trimming: 4 bases; J trimming: 5 bases; junction bases outside the gene matches: 5. CDR3 length equals 13 residues. CDR3 nucleotide sequence: TGCAGTGCTATCACAGGGGGCGGGACTGAAGCTTTCTTT. Protein: CSAITGGGTEAFF.

The genes are TRBV18 and TRBJ2-1; 9 positions agree with TRBD2. The CDR3 is 16 residues long. CDR1 and CDR2 (germline): KGHSH, LQKENI. Trimming cost V 3 bases and J 10 bases; bases outside gene matches: 13. This CDR3 is CASSPGTSSLSSEQFF. CDR3 nucleotides: TGTGCCAGCTCACCGGGGACTAGCTCCCTTTCCAGCGAGCAGTTCTTC.

The chain joins TRBV20-1 to TRBJ2-7; tentative D call: TRBD2 (6 bases). CDR1 is DFQATT and CDR2 is SNEGSKA in the germline V gene (reference sequence). The CDR3 has 15 amino acids. Trimming removed 0 bases at V and 6 bases at J, with 18 bases between. CDR3 in DNA: TGCAGTGCTAGAGAAGGTACTAGCCCCTGGGGCGAGCAGTACTTC. Translated, it gives CSAREGTSPWGEQYF.

The chain employs TRBV7-2 and TRBJ2-5; TRBD1 matches at 10 bases. The end of the DNA fits TRBJ2-7 better, so the J call may be wrong. CDR1 SGHTA and CDR2 FQGNSA come from the germline V gene. This CDR3 comprises 15 residues. The CDR3 region has the DNA TGTGCCAGCAGCAACGACCCCGGGACAGGGGCCGAGCAGTACTTC. Translating it yields CASSNDPGTGAEQYF.

Of note for this clonotype: One end of the junction is discordant with germline, which a read error may explain. The chain carries TRBV6-2 or TRBV6-3 and TRBJ2-7, with 10 bases identical to TRBD2. The germline CDR1 and CDR2 sequences are MNHEY and SVGEGT. The CDR3 runs 15 residues. In DNA form, the CDR3 reads TGTGCCTGCAGATTCCTAGCGGGAGCCTCCTACGAGCAGTACTTC. Residues: CACRFLAGASYEQYF.

This chain links TRBV20-1 with TRBJ2-1; no firm D call. The CDR3 runs 11 residues. Germline-derived CDR1 and CDR2 are DFQATT and SNEGSKA (reference sequence). Trimming left V 6 bases short and J 7 bases short, with 10 bases between. The CDR3 loop reads CSAGITNEQFF. CDR3 coding DNA: TGCAGTGCCGGAATTACGAATGAGCAGTTCTTC.